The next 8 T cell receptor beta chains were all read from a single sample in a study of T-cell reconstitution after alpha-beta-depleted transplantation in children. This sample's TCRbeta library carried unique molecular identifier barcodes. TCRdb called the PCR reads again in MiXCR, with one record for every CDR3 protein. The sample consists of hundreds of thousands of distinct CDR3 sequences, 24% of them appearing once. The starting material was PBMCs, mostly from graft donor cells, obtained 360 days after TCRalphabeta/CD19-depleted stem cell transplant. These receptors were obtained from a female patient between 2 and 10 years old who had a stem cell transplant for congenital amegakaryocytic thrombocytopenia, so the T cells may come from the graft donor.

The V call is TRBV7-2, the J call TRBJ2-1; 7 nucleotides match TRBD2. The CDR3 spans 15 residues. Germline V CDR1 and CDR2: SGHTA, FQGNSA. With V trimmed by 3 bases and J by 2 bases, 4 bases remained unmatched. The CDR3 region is CASSLASGAYNEQFF. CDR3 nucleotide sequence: TGTGCCAGCAGCTTGGCTAGCGGTGCCTACAATGAGCAGTTCTTC.

This chain's CDR3 is CASSYRRGETQYF. CDR3 DNA sequence: TGTGCCAGCAGCTACCGGAGGGGAGAGACCCAGTACTTC. The chain is built from TRBV7-9 and TRBJ2-5; tentative D call: TRBD2 (6 bases). V was pared by 4 bases and J by 4 bases, with 10 bases between. The CDR3 loop spans 13 amino acids. The germline gives CDR1 SEHNR, CDR2 FQNEAQ (reference sequence). Using reference TRBV7-9 and TRBJ2-5 for the parts outside the CDR3, the full variable domain is DTGVSQNPRHKITKRGQNVTFRCDPISEHNRLYWYRQTLGQGPEFLTYFQNEAQLEKSRLLSDRFSAERPKGSFSTLEIQRTEQGDSAMYLCASSYRRGETQYFGPGTRLLVL.

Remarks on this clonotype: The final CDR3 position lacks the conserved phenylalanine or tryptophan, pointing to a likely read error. The DNA for the CDR3 is TGTGCCAGCAGTGTCGTTTTGGAGACCCAGTACGTC. It codes for CASSVVLETQYV. The V and J genes are TRBV28 and TRBJ2-5; the D is unclear. V lost 5 bases to trimming and J lost 5 bases, with 9 bases between them. Germline CDR1 is MDHEN and CDR2 is SYDVKM. CDR3 length: 12 residues.

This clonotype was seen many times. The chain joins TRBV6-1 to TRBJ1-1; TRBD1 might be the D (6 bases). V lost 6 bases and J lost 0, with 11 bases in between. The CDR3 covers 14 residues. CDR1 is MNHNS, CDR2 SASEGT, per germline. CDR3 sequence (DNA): TGTGCCAGCAGCCGGGACACCCTGAACACTGAAGCTTTCTTT. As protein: CASSRDTLNTEAFF.

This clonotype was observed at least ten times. CDR3 sequence (DNA): TGTGCCAGCAGTTACCAGCCCGGGACTAGCAGATACAATGAGCAGTTCTTC. It encodes CASSYQPGTSRYNEQFF. V usage is TRBV28 and J usage is TRBJ2-1; 9 bases are a match to TRBD2. Germline values: CDR1 MDHEN, CDR2 SYDVKM. The junction had 11 bases not matched to a gene; V was cut back by 4 bases and J by 4 bases. The CDR3 extends over 17 amino acids. The variable domain in full, completed from reference TRBV28 and TRBJ2-1, reads DVKVTQSSRYLVKRTGEKVFLECVQDMDHENMFWYRQDPGLGLRLIYFSYDVKMKEKGDIPEGYSVSREKKERFSLILESASTNQTSMYLCASSYQPGTSRYNEQFFGPGTRLTVL.

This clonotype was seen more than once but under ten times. This CDR3 is CASSFALANGNTIYF. DNA for the CDR3: TGTGCCAGCAGTTTTGCCCTGGCAAATGGAAACACCATATATTTT. V is TRBV12-3 or TRBV12-4 and J is TRBJ1-3; no clear D. V was shortened by 3 bases and J by 3 bases, with 12 bases between the two germline ends. CDR3 size: 15 residues.

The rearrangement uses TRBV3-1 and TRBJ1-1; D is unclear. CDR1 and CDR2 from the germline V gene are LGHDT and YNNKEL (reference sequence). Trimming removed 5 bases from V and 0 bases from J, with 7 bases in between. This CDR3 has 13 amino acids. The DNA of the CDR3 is TGTGCCAGCAGCGGTCGAATGAACACTGAAGCTTTCTTT. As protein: CASSGRMNTEAFF.

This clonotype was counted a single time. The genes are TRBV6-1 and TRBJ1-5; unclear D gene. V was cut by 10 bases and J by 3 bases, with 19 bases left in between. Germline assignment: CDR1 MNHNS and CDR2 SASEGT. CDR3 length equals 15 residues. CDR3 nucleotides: TGTGCCACCCGAGAACGGAGTGTCCCCAATCAGCCCCAGCATTTT. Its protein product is CATRERSVPNQPQHF.